Each of the 4 T cell receptor beta chains below was sequenced from the same sample in a study of regulatory T cells in long-lasting Graves disease. The time point: newly diagnosed GD, antithyroid drugs for less than 3 months. Scientists built the TCR library using RNA that was extracted from PBMCs. Sequencing libraries for TCR beta were prepared with iRepertoire HTBI primers and Arm-PCR of CDR3 regions. TCRdb itself ran the multiplex PCR reads through MiXCR, one entry per CDR3 protein. The sample records 620,000 or so distinct CDR3 sequences, 16% being singletons. The same data also contributed to another study, on T cells in Graves' hyperthyroidism and ophthalmopathy.

Sequencing was performed on peripheral blood mononuclear cells (PBMCs), taken at new diagnosis, from a patient treated with antithyroid drugs. Source of these receptors: a woman in her thirties with Graves disease.

In its sample, this clonotype was seen a few times. The DNA of the CDR3 is TGTGCCAGCAGCCTCCCGAGGGGATCACCCCTCCACTTT. This translates into CASSLPRGSPLHF. The chain links TRBV7-2 to TRBJ1-6, with D perhaps TRBD1 (5 bases). Germline V CDR1 and CDR2: SGHTA, FQGNSA. The V end was cut by 5 bases, the J end by 10 bases, with 12 bases between. The CDR3 is 13 residues long.

This chain connects TRBV6-4 to TRBJ2-7; TRBD2 agrees at 7 bases. J lost 6 bases, V lost 4 bases, and 3 bases had no gene match. The CDR3 length is 12 residues. CDR1 and CDR2 from the germline V gene are MRHNA and SNTAGT. This CDR3 reads CASSVRGVEQYF. The DNA of the CDR3 is TGTGCCAGCAGTGTCCGGGGGGTCGAGCAGTACTTC.

This clonotype was detected many times. The chain recombines TRBV20-1 with TRBJ1-1, with TRBD1 matching 10 bases. V was clipped by 2 bases and J by 6 bases; unmatched bases: 9. The CDR3 is 15 residues long. Germline V gives CDR1 DFQATT, CDR2 SNEGSKA (reference sequence). CDR3 in DNA: TGCAGTGCTAGAATGGCGGACAGGGGGGGCTCTGAAGCTTTCTTT. Translated: CSARMADRGGSEAFF.

This clonotype was counted only a few times. This sequence joins TRBV20-1 and TRBJ1-2; the D is unclear. The CDR3 consists of 14 residues. The germline V gene encodes CDR1 DFQATT and CDR2 SNEGSKA (reference sequence). The V end was cut by 5 bases, the J end by 4 bases, with 17 bases between. This CDR3 is CSAAAGGEIYGYTF. The CDR3 DNA reads as TGCAGTGCTGCAGCGGGCGGGGAGATCTATGGCTACACCTTC.